The rows below give T cell receptor beta chains drawn from one sample of a study of shared clonotypes between healthy human individuals. Produced via immunoSEQ multiplex PCR; TCRdb's table is partial and in-frame only. The sample lists roughly 1,100,000 clones, approximately 76% seen once, with about 1.5% in the top ten. Material for sequencing was memory CD4+ T cells sorted from blood. These receptors all come from a man younger than 30 in good health. Each CDR3 is given with its conserved first and last residue. The D gene is left open where the match is weak. Clone size is shown for a subset of rows, as once, few, many or a class of expanded clone.

v_gene,j_gene,abundance,d_gene,CDR3nt,CDR3aa
TRBV6-1,TRBJ1-5,few,-,TGTGCCAGCACCCTGGGGAGCAGCCCAAGCGTGCCCCAGCATTTT,CASTLGSSPSVPQHF
TRBV28,TRBJ1-5,-,-,TGTGCCAGCGAACAGGCCTACCAGCCCCAGCATTTT,CASEQAYQPQHF
TRBV6-1,TRBJ1-1,-,-,TGTGCCAGCAAGCCCCAGGGAGAAGTCACTGAAGCTTTCTTT,CASKPQGEVTEAFF
TRBV28,TRBJ2-7,-,-,TGTGCCAGCAGTTCCGTAGGACACGGAGGCTACGAGCAGTACTTC,CASSSVGHGGYEQYF
TRBV30,TRBJ2-1,-,-,TGTGCCTGGACCGGGAACCCCAATGAGCAGTTCTTC,CAWTGNPNEQFF
TRBV5-1,TRBJ2-2,few,TRBD2,TGCGCCAGCAGGCTAGCGGGGGGGAACACCGGGGAGCTGTTTTTT,CASRLAGGNTGELFF
TRBV6-1,TRBJ1-2,few,-,TGTGCCAGCAGTGAACTTCATGGCTACACCTTC,CASSELHGYTF
TRBV14,TRBJ2-3,once,-,TGTGCCAGCAGCCCCATTGACTCCTACACAGATACGCAGTATTTT,CASSPIDSYTDTQYF
TRBV2,TRBJ2-5,-,-,TGTGCCAGCAGTGAAACGGCACTAGGGATAGAGACCCAGTACTTC,CASSETALGIETQYF
TRBV5-1,TRBJ1-4,-,-,TGCGCCAGCAGCTTGGATGCGTGGGAAAAACTGTTTTTT,CASSLDAWEKLFF